A single sample is the source of the 26 T cell receptor beta chains below, sequenced in a study of vaccination effects on CD4 cells after COVID-19. In the ViraFEST assay, antigen-specific CD4+ clonotypes were identified by expansion after peptide-pool stimulation. Around day 10 of culture, CD4+ T cells were separated out. Which antigens these TCRs recognize remains unknown. Produced via immunoSEQ multiplex PCR; TCRdb's table is partial and in-frame only. Of 10,000 or so clones listed, just under 75% were seen once; the top ten hold more than 20%. The input for sequencing was CD4+ T cells from PBMCs cultured with HCoV-229E spike peptides, taken before COVID-19 vaccination. These receptor sequences come from a human donor who received a COVID-19 vaccine.

This clone appeared a few times. The rearrangement uses TRBV7-9 and TRBJ1-1; D may be TRBD1 (6 bases). The CDR3 length is 14 residues. V lost 6 bases to trimming and J lost 0 bases, with 11 bases between them. From germline, CDR1 is SEHNR and CDR2 FQNEAQ (reference sequence). CDR3 residues: CASSSQGMNTEAFF. Here the CDR3 DNA reads TGTGCCAGCAGTTCCCAGGGGATGAACACTGAAGCTTTCTTT.

The CDR3 nucleotides are TGTGCCAGCAGCGTAGGAACCCTGGTCAACAATGAGCAGTTCTTC. Translation gives CASSVGTLVNNEQFF. V and J are TRBV9 and TRBJ2-1; D gene ambiguous. The V gene's germline CDR1 is SGDLS and CDR2 YYNGEE. V lost 0 bases to trimming and J lost 5 bases, with 12 bases between them. This CDR3 region has 15 residues.

The table lists this clone with a count of one. The chain carries TRBV5-1 and TRBJ2-4, with D unresolved. The V end lost 3 bases, the J end lost 4 bases, and 14 bases lay between the germline ends. In germline, CDR1 is SGHRS, CDR2 YFSETQ. The CDR3 runs 15 residues. CDR3 region: CASSWVGAPKNIQYF. As DNA, the CDR3 is TGCGCCAGCAGCTGGGTCGGAGCCCCTAAAAACATTCAGTACTTC.

The rearrangement uses TRBV27 and TRBJ1-6, with 7 bases that match TRBD1. The CDR3 is made up of 15 amino acids. Per the germline V gene, CDR1 is MNHEY and CDR2 is SMNVEV (reference sequence). The J segment lost 5 bases and the V segment lost 7 bases, leaving 8 bases of the junction unmatched. CDR3 protein: CASKWSGTDNSPLHF. CDR3 coding DNA: TGTGCCAGCAAGTGGTCCGGGACAGATAATTCACCCCTCCACTTT.

A word on this clone: With a far larger clone one base away, a read error is the likely cause. The chain recombines TRBV3-1 (or the pseudogene TRBV3-2) with TRBJ2-7; D is undetermined. The V and J ends lost 4 bases and 0 bases respectively, with 4 bases between them. The CDR3 contains 12 residues. In germline, CDR1 is LGHDT, CDR2 YNNKEL (reference sequence). In DNA, the CDR3 is TGTGCCAGCAGCCTTAGCTCCTACGAGCAGTACTTC. Its translation is CASSLSSYEQYF.

With respect to this clone: This CDR3 is also generated by other DNA sequences in the sample. The J gene is TRBJ2-6, the V gene TRBV30; no firm D call. V lost 0 bases, J lost 0 bases, and 6 bases lay in between. CDR1 is GTSNPN, CDR2 SVGIG, per germline (reference sequence). CDR3 size: 15 residues. CDR3 in amino acids: CAWSVLGSGANVLTF. As DNA, the CDR3 is TGTGCCTGGAGTGTACTGGGCTCTGGGGCCAACGTCCTGACTTTC.

The J gene is TRBJ2-2, the V gene TRBV7-8, with a tentative D call TRBD2 (5 bases). Germline CDR1 SGHVS, CDR2 FQNEAQ. CDR3 length: 13 amino acids. CDR3 DNA: TGTTTCTCAGCGGAAATGAACACCGGGGAGCTGTTTTTT. Encoded protein: CFSAEMNTGELFF.

The chain links TRBV7-6 to TRBJ1-3; the match to TRBD1 covers 7 bases. Trimming took 4 bases from V and 0 from J; bases not matched to a gene: 6. The CDR3 contains 16 residues. Germline lookup yields CDR1 SGHVS and CDR2 FNYEAQ. The CDR3 reads CASSSGTELSGNTIYF. For the CDR3, the DNA is TGTGCCAGCAGCTCCGGGACAGAGCTCTCTGGAAACACCATATATTTT.

The chain carries TRBV6-5 and TRBJ2-2; TRBD1 agrees at 9 bases. Trimming at V came to 6 bases and at J to 7 bases, leaving 6 bases not matched to a gene. Germline CDR1 is MNHEY and CDR2 is SVGAGI. CDR3 length equals 14 residues. CDR3 coding DNA: TGTGCCAGCAGATTAAGGACAGGGGACGGGGAGCTGTTTTTT. It codes for CASRLRTGDGELFF.

A few counts support this clone. The chain combines TRBV19 with TRBJ1-5; possible D gene TRBD1, 6 bases. V was pared by 3 bases and J by 7 bases, with 10 bases between. The CDR3 runs to 13 residues. Germline loops: CDR1 LNHDA, CDR2 SQIVND (reference sequence). The CDR3 is CASSIRGGQPQHF. The CDR3 bases are TGTGCCAGTAGTATCAGGGGTGGACAGCCCCAGCATTTT.

The chain has TRBV18 and TRBJ2-3, with unresolved D. This CDR3 has 14 residues. CDR1 is KGHSH, CDR2 LQKENI, per germline. V lost 3 bases to trimming and J lost 1 base, with 8 bases between them. The CDR3 nucleotides are TGTGCCAGCTCACCCCCGGCACGCACAGATACGCAGTATTTT. It yields the protein CASSPPARTDTQYF.

This sequence joins TRBV7-3 and TRBJ2-5; D uncertain. Looked up from germline, CDR1 is SGHTA and CDR2 is FQGTGA. The germline V and J ends were trimmed by 6 bases and 6 bases, with 14 bases remaining between them. The CDR3 has 13 amino acids. CDR3 DNA sequence: TGTGCCAGCAGTACGTACCCTGCACAGACCCAGTACTTC. Protein: CASSTYPAQTQYF.

This rearrangement joins TRBV6-5 to TRBJ1-2, with D unresolved. This CDR3 has 13 amino acids. With 9 bases removed from V and 4 bases from J, the gap between germline ends came to 15 bases. Per germline, CDR1 MNHEY and CDR2 SVGAGI. The CDR3 reads CARSETGVYGYTF. CDR3 nucleotides: TGTGCCAGATCTGAGACGGGAGTCTATGGCTACACCTTC.

The rearrangement joins TRBV13 to TRBJ2-3, with 8 bases fitting TRBD2. CDR3 length: 19 residues. V lost 0 bases and J lost 0; bases outside the gene matches: 11. Germline assignment: CDR1 PRHDT and CDR2 FYEKMQ (reference sequence). CDR3 loop: CASSLGLLSGALSTDTQYF. CDR3 DNA sequence: TGTGCCAGCAGCTTAGGCCTCCTTAGCGGGGCCCTAAGCACAGATACGCAGTATTTT.

The chain links TRBV30 to TRBJ2-3; possibly TRBD2 for D (5 bases). V was clipped by 4 bases and J by 6 bases, with 8 bases between them. The CDR3 contains 11 residues. CDR1 and CDR2 from the germline V gene are GTSNPN and SVGIG (reference sequence). CDR3 in DNA: TGTGCCTGGAACAGAGGGGATACGCAGTATTTT. This codes for CAWNRGDTQYF.

The genes are TRBV25-1 and TRBJ2-5; 8 nucleotides align to TRBD2. The CDR3 has 14 amino acids. Germline-derived CDR1 and CDR2 are MGHDK and SYGVNS. The junction had 6 bases not matched to a gene; V was cut back by 4 bases and J by 5 bases. Here the CDR3 DNA reads TGTGCCAGCAGTGTACTAGCGGCCGGGGAGACCCAGTACTTC. It encodes CASSVLAAGETQYF. The full variable domain, rest sourced from reference TRBV25-1 and TRBJ2-5, is EADIYQTPRYLVIGTGKKITLECSQTMGHDKMYWYQQDPGMELHLIHYSYGVNSTEKGDLSSESTVSRIRTEHFPLTLESARPSHTSQYLCASSVLAAGETQYFGPGTRLLVL.

The rearrangement links TRBV28 to TRBJ1-1; TRBD1 agrees at 7 bases. Germline-derived CDR1 and CDR2 are MDHEN and SYDVKM. V trimming: 8 bases; J trimming: 4 bases; junction bases outside the gene matches: 7. CDR3 size: 13 residues. As DNA, the CDR3 is TGTGCCAGCGGGGCACAGGGGCCCACTGAAGCTTTCTTT. Translating it yields CASGAQGPTEAFF.

This chain uses TRBV11-3 with TRBJ2-6, with a possible D match to TRBD1 (6 bases). The germline V gene has CDR1 SGHNT and CDR2 YENEEA. V lost 5 bases and J 2 bases, leaving 10 bases between the germline ends. This CDR3 spans 15 amino acids. Here the CDR3 reads CASSPTGTGANVLTF. CDR3 coding DNA: TGTGCCAGCAGCCCTACAGGGACTGGGGCCAACGTCCTGACTTTC.

The chain employs TRBV6-5 and TRBJ2-7; 9 bases align to TRBD1. The germline CDR1 and CDR2 sequences are MNHEY and SVGAGI. Trimming took 9 bases from V and 0 from J; bases not matched to a gene: 6. This CDR3 comprises 14 residues. CDR3 DNA sequence: TGTGCCAGTGGACAGGGGACAAGCTCCTACGAGCAGTACTTC. Translation: CASGQGTSSYEQYF.

The chain recombines TRBV6-5 with TRBJ1-2; a weak D match, TRBD1 (6 bases). This CDR3 contains 11 residues. Trimming pared 8 bases from V and 7 bases from J, leaving 11 bases between. Germline CDR1 and CDR2: MNHEY and SVGAGI. The CDR3 coding sequence is TGTGCCAGCGGGGGCCCCTTTGGCTACACCTTC. Its protein is CASGGPFGYTF.

The chain links TRBV6-6 to TRBJ2-7; D gene ambiguous. CDR3 length: 13 amino acids. The germline V and J ends were trimmed by 6 bases and 3 bases, with 12 bases remaining between them. CDR1 is MNHNY and CDR2 is SVGAGI in the germline V gene (reference sequence). The CDR3: CASRHRPLYEQYF. The CDR3 nucleotides are TGTGCCAGCAGGCACCGGCCGCTCTACGAGCAGTACTTC.

The chain employs TRBV11-2 and TRBJ2-7; TRBD1 or TRBD2 may be the D gene (6 bases each). This CDR3 comprises 15 residues. V gave up 1 base and J gave up 3 bases, with 13 bases separating them. Germline assignment: CDR1 SGHAT and CDR2 FQNNGV. The CDR3 DNA reads TGTGCCAGCAGCTTAGTGAGCGGAGGGGGCTACGAGCAGTACTTC. Protein: CASSLVSGGGYEQYF.

DNA for the CDR3: TGTGCCAGCAGCGTCGGCAGCTACTACGAGCAGTACTTC. Its protein is CASSVGSYYEQYF. The chain joins TRBV9 to TRBJ2-7; D is ambiguous. The CDR3 extends over 13 amino acids. From germline, CDR1 is SGDLS and CDR2 YYNGEE. Trimming cost V 2 bases and J 3 bases, with 9 bases left between them.

The chain joins TRBV5-1 to TRBJ2-5; no definite D call. Looked up from germline, CDR1 is SGHRS and CDR2 is YFSETQ. The CDR3 consists of 13 residues. The V and J ends lost 1 base and 4 bases respectively, with 8 bases between them. The CDR3 is CASSLYPGETQYF. CDR3 DNA sequence: TGCGCCAGCAGCTTGTACCCGGGAGAGACCCAGTACTTC.

The chain is built from TRBV6-5 and TRBJ1-2; D possibly corresponds to TRBD1 (5 bases). V was shortened by 6 bases and J by 5 bases, with 19 bases between the two germline ends. CDR3 length: 15 amino acids. Germline V gives CDR1 MNHEY, CDR2 SVGAGI. The CDR3 is CASSALAGVTYGYTF. CDR3 sequence (DNA): TGTGCCAGCAGCGCCCTGGCGGGGGTCACTTATGGCTACACCTTC.

This sequence joins TRBV5-5 and TRBJ1-2; 7 bases line up with TRBD1. Per germline, CDR1 SGHKS and CDR2 YYEKEE (reference sequence). CDR3 size: 16 residues. The V gene end was trimmed by 3 bases and the J gene end by 4 bases; junction bases not matched to a gene: 12. CDR3: CASSSRQGVVIYGYTF. CDR3 bases: TGTGCCAGCAGCTCTCGCCAGGGGGTAGTAATCTATGGCTACACCTTC. Full variable domain (missing parts from reference TRBV5-5 and TRBJ1-2): DAGVTQSPTHLIKTRGQQVTLRCSPISGHKSVSWYQQVLGQGPQFIFQYYEKEERGRGNFPDRFSARQFPNYSSELNVNALLLGDSALYLCASSSRQGVVIYGYTFGSGTRLTVV.